This T cell receptor (beta chain) was found in a study of cytomegalovirus exposure and HLA in healthy donors (dated by TCRdb to between 2016 and 2019). Looking at the study overall: An earlier analysis of some 620 of the donors reported approximately 260 Gb of sequence data and 95 million to 120 million unique TCR beta sequences obtained from about 170 million T cells. About 5 DR-DQ haplotypes were handled as single units for association and clustering, since linkage in the cohort was strong. The study aimed to test whether cataloging public T cell receptors could reveal signatures of past pathogen exposure. An earlier analysis of roughly 580 of the donors used high-throughput TCR beta sequencing to judge whether each TCR beta V gene segment behaved as functional or pseudogenic. In a later genetic analysis, genome-wide SNP genotypes for about three fifths of the roughly 670 donors were used, and that subset was treated as a discovery cohort. Among the roughly 400 genotyped donors, approximately 76% belonged to the genetic ancestry cluster associated with self-reported Caucasian donors. Donor age, sex, ethnicity and CMV serostatus were collected together with the repertoire data. The number of donors typed differed by locus, with roughly 629-640 for A, B, C, DRB1 and DQB1, 522 for DQA1, over 600 for DPA1, and roughly 450 for DPB1. To predict cytomegalovirus infection status, the study brought together high-throughput TCR immunosequencing, statistical association of individual TCRs with disease status, and machine learning. Using immunosequencing, the study profiled T cell repertoires from fewer than 700 subjects and related those repertoires to cytomegalovirus serostatus. Class I and class II HLA loci were covered by the typing at four-digit resolution. An early release covering 500 to 750 HLA-typed donors comprised roughly 300 gigabases of sequencing data and some 79 million unique TCR sequences. Among a few hundred genotyped donors of the cohort, an average of 235,054 unique TCR beta nucleotide sequences were sequenced per donor, 15% to 20% of them non-productive. To study patterns of TCR occurrence, a later analysis re-analyzed previously published TCR beta repertoires from under 750 donors and added high-resolution HLA genotyping. Rather than drawing on any new phenotypic data, the later analysis identified candidate immune exposures from TCR beta sequences and the way those sequences occurred across donors. Besides the first cohort of more than 650 subjects, a separate validation cohort made up of over a hundred different subjects was used. Every discovery cohort repertoire had been produced on one sequencing platform. On the study overall, not on this receptor specifically: Because some donors lacked HLA typing at each locus, the association tests relied only on the typed subset. In a later analysis, HLA-associated TCR beta chains were found to be more clonally expanded and to have lower generation probabilities than equally common non-associated chains. An earlier analysis of some 590 of the donors showed that most TCR beta V segments appeared in productive rearrangements either about 87% or about 30% of the time, which broadly matched IMGT annotations. In both the original and validation cohorts, the classifier was reported to diagnose cytomegalovirus status with high specificity and sensitivity. Presence/absence analyses assumed roughly uniform sequencing depth across donors, an assumption that may not hold. A further reported finding was that TCR beta sequences accurately predicted the HLA-A and HLA-B alleles for most subjects in the first cohort. Only TCR beta chains were sequenced in this cohort, and the absence of alpha or paired-chain data limited detectable features. According to a later genetic analysis, donors in an Asian-associated ancestry cluster had fewer N-insertions in productive TCRs than the approximately 650-donor mean. Some IMGT-functional V segments, including TRBV6-2 and TRBV6-3, could not be told apart with the 87-base-pair reads, so those segments were excluded. The study gave a list of 150 to 200 TCR beta chains associated with cytomegalovirus. The earlier analysis of a few hundred of the donors excluded roughly 17 rarely observed V segments, including chromosome 9 orphons, because counts were too low. In a later analysis, several top co-occurrence clusters were reported to appear linked to parvovirus B19, influenza, CMV and Epstein-Barr virus. A later analysis found that most CMV-associated TCR beta chains appeared HLA-restricted, with HLA associations seemingly driven largely by CMV exposure. A cluster of highly shared sequence variants was judged likely to represent a technical artifact of the sequencing pipeline. Immune exposure information for the cohort was limited to CMV serostatus. A later analysis found that TCR association rates varied across HLA loci, with DRB1 alleles showing the most associated TCRs and HLA-C alleles the fewest. Across donors, most TCR sequences were observed very rarely, whereas some public TCRs were present in many individuals. In a later genetic analysis, a missense DCLRE1C variant was associated with V-gene and J-gene trimming of TCR beta chains, and the association was replicated in an independent cohort. The authors suggested that the approach could potentially be extended to other disease states and immunological phenotypes. Correlated functional status among segregating V segments might be attributable to linkage disequilibrium, but an unknown experimental factor could not be ruled out. A few of the identified cytomegalovirus-associated TCR beta chains were confirmed in vitro to be specific for cytomegalovirus antigens. In a later analysis, around 15,000 TCR beta sequences were associated with specific HLA alleles at a false discovery rate of 0.05. Assigning TCR associations to individual alleles was difficult when HLA alleles, especially DR and DQ, strongly co-occurred.

The library came from the immunoSEQ multiplex PCR assay. A mixture of 60 forward primers for TCR Vbeta segments and 13 reverse primers for TCR Jbeta segments was used in the multiplex PCR. The CDR3 region of rearranged TCR beta genes was amplified from genomic DNA with a multiplex PCR assay. The amplified TCR beta libraries were sequenced on the Illumina HiSeq System as 87-base-pair reads. Per the original workflow: In a later analysis, tens of millions of unique TCR beta chains were counted across the roughly 700 repertoires, and some 10 million of these chains were shared by at least two donors. Raw reads were error-corrected and collapsed into unique sequences by a nearest-neighbor algorithm in which closely related sequences were merged to remove PCR and sequencing errors. Alignment of CDR3 sequences to IMGT reference sequences was used to assign V, D and J gene segments. For a sequence to be retained, a match of at least six nucleotides to both a V gene segment and a J gene segment was required. Rearrangements were called productive when the CDR3 lacked stop codons and stayed in frame with V and J; all others were non-productive. Following IMGT convention, CDR3 was defined as the stretch from the second conserved V-encoded cysteine up to the conserved J-encoded phenylalanine. The earlier analysis of some 580 of the donors excluded any sequence lacking an unambiguous match to a single V gene segment. In an earlier analysis of 450 to 750 of the donors, a V segment was called functional when productive rearrangements were above 56.7%, and segregating when the standard deviation between donors exceeded 5%. A statistical classification framework was built for diagnosing cytomegalovirus status from the catalog of TCR beta chain sequences. In a later analysis, TCR nucleotide sequences were compared against IMGT/GENE-DB human TR gene sequences so that V and J genes could be assigned. In a later analysis, CDR3 sequences and most-parsimonious VDJ recombination scenarios were assigned using the TCRdist pipeline. In a later analysis, each TCR beta chain was defined by its CDR3 amino acid sequence together with its V-gene family, and reads lacking a unique V-gene family were excluded. As a way to deal with suspected cross-contamination and a sequencing artifact, a later analysis dropped over 550 nucleotide sequences that were highly shared and had low generation probability. For each public chain, a later analysis derived a clonal expansion index from normalized ranks of inferred template counts within each repertoire. In a later analysis, generation probabilities were computed using a VDJ recombination model fitted to out-of-frame rearrangements, and the results were checked against IGoR. In a later analysis, TCR-TCR, TCR-HLA and TCR-CMV co-occurrence was scored with hypergeometric tests, and a repertoire-size bias correction was applied to TCR pairs. To estimate false discovery rates, a later analysis permuted the HLA or CMV assignments 20 times. A later analysis grouped co-occurring TCRs with DBSCAN, adding TCRdist sequence similarity when clustering within HLA-allele-positive subsets. Repertoires with fewer than 30,000 or more than 120,000 public chains, plus five repertoires with anomalous nucleotide sharing, were excluded from co-occurrence clustering. The clones in this table, taken by TCRdb from immuneACCESS, are in-frame only. Not every clone is retained; where verified, under half of the shortfall comes from an unresolved V gene, and the cause of the rest is unknown. V and J calls and clone size come straight from that table; D and trimming were deduced from the DNA. The sample profile shows 150,000 or so clones; over 70% of them were found once. The top ten clones comprise around 7% of the sample.

In total, just over 650 healthy bone marrow donors made up the cohort. Cohort members were all nominally healthy when sampled, although unrecorded immune exposures were likely present. The donor was CMV seronegative and was included in the group of several hundred seronegative cohort members. Each donor provided a peripheral blood sample, and peripheral blood mononuclear cells were used for TCR beta sequencing. Genomic DNA extraction from the blood cell samples was performed with the Qiagen DNeasy Blood Extraction Kit. V gives up 0 bases and J gives up 4 bases, and the segment between their germline ends measures 7 bases. The CDR3 measures 13 amino acids from cysteine to phenylalanine. Just the 39-base CDR3 DNA is kept, in frame starting at base 1. From the germline V gene, CDR1 is SGHRS and CDR2 is YFSETQ. This clone was seen a few times. Its antigen remains undetermined. No base qualities exist here, and no much larger clone lies one base off it.

The clonotype was recovered from a man aged 25 to 40 in good health and CMV-seronegative. The sequence joins TRBV5-1 to TRBJ1-2; there is no confident call for the D gene. Sequenced material: PBMCs. This receptor carries the CDR3 CASSLEQFYGYTF. The nucleotide sequence is TGCGCCAGCAGCTTGGAACAGTTCTATGGCTACACCTTC.